These 30 T cell receptor beta chains came from one sample sequenced in a study of blood T cell repertoires in COVID-19. Data came from immunoSEQ multiplex PCR; TCRdb stores just in-frame clones and leaves some out. Found here are over 100,000 clones, around three quarters of them singletons; the top ten hold about 4%. Specimen: peripheral blood. The source of these receptors is a woman at least 80 years old with acute or convalescent COVID-19.

This rearrangement joins TRBV5-1 to TRBJ2-2; the D gene is possibly TRBD2 (5 bases). Germline CDR1 and CDR2: SGHRS and YFSETQ. The length of the CDR3 is 14 residues. V was shortened by 5 bases and J by 1 base, with 9 bases between the two germline ends. CDR3 protein: CASSRLLNTGELFF. The DNA for the CDR3 is TGCGCCAGCAGTAGACTACTGAACACCGGGGAGCTGTTTTTT.

The CDR3 DNA follows: TGCAGTGCTAGTCGGCTAGCGGGGGTTTTCGAGCAGTACTTC. It yields the protein CSASRLAGVFEQYF. This chain connects TRBV20-1 to TRBJ2-7; TRBD2 matches at 10 bases. Germline CDR1 reads DFQATT; CDR2 reads SNEGSKA (reference sequence). J lost 6 bases, V lost 3 bases, and 8 bases had no gene match. This CDR3 spans 14 amino acids.

With respect to this clone: Other DNA sequences in the same sample also yield this CDR3. V gene TRBV18 combines with J gene TRBJ2-7; TRBD2 matches at 10 bases. The V gene's germline CDR1 is KGHSH and CDR2 LQKENI. The V and J ends lost 3 bases and 2 bases, in that order; junction bases with no gene match: 4. This CDR3 has 15 residues. The CDR3 region is CASSPSSGGTYEQYF. CDR3 coding DNA: TGTGCCAGCTCACCCTCTAGCGGGGGTACCTACGAGCAGTACTTC. The full variable domain, rest sourced from reference TRBV18 and TRBJ2-7, is NAGVMQNPRHLVRRRGQEARLRCSPMKGHSHVYWYRQLPEEGLKFMVYLQKENIIDESGMPKERFSAEFPKEGPSILRIQQVVRGDSAAYFCASSPSSGGTYEQYFGPGTRLTVT.

The V and J genes are TRBV2 and TRBJ1-1; 7 nucleotides match TRBD1. The CDR3 length is 15 residues. Losses at the gene ends were 6 bases for V and 4 bases for J; bases not matched to a gene: 11. The germline V gene has CDR1 SNHLY and CDR2 FYNNEI. The CDR3 region is CASRRDLSGGTEAFF. The CDR3 coding sequence is TGTGCCAGCAGACGAGACCTCTCAGGGGGCACTGAAGCTTTCTTT.

The rearrangement uses TRBV7-9 and TRBJ2-1; a possible D gene is TRBD2 (5 bases). Germline V gene lookup returns CDR1 SEHNR and CDR2 FQNEAQ (reference sequence). The CDR3 runs 17 residues. Trimming cost V 2 bases and J 4 bases, with 18 bases left between them. CDR3 in amino acids: CASSLRWTRAFYNEQFF. Written as DNA, the CDR3 is TGTGCCAGCAGCTTAAGGTGGACGAGGGCTTTTTACAATGAGCAGTTCTTC.

The V and J genes are TRBV7-2 and TRBJ2-1, with TRBD2 identical over 8 bases. With V trimmed by 6 bases and J by 5 bases, 9 bases remained unmatched. The CDR3 contains 15 residues. Per germline, CDR1 SGHTA and CDR2 FQGNSA. The CDR3 protein is CASSFSGAQNNEQFF. The CDR3, as DNA: TGTGCCAGCAGTTTTAGCGGGGCCCAGAACAATGAGCAGTTCTTC. The full variable domain, in which reference TRBV7-2 and TRBJ2-1 provide the parts outside the CDR3, is GAGVSQSPSNKVTEKGKDVELRCDPISGHTALYWYRQSLGQGLEFLIYFQGNSAPDKSGLPSDRFSAERTGGSVSTLTIQRTQQEDSAVYLCASSFSGAQNNEQFFGPGTRLTVL.

This sequence joins TRBV6-2 or TRBV6-3 and TRBJ2-7; D perhaps matches TRBD2 (5 bases). The V and J ends lost 4 bases and 4 bases respectively, with 11 bases between them. Germline CDR1 is MNHEY and CDR2 is SVGEGT. The CDR3 runs to 13 residues. The CDR3, as DNA: TGTGCCAGCAGTTTCGGGGAAGTGTACGAGCAGTACTTC. It translates to CASSFGEVYEQYF.

V gene TRBV7-2 combines with J gene TRBJ1-4; tentatively, D is TRBD1 (5 bases). Trimming removed 5 bases at V and 8 bases at J, with 12 bases between. From germline, CDR1 is SGHTA and CDR2 FQGNSA. The CDR3 runs to 13 residues. Written as DNA, the CDR3 is TGTGCCAGCAGCCTCGGACATAACGAAAAACTGTTTTTT. Protein: CASSLGHNEKLFF.

This clone was detected only once. CDR3 amino acids: CASSWAIAGSSYNEQFF. The CDR3 nucleotides read TGTGCCAGCAGCTGGGCTATAGCGGGAAGCTCCTACAATGAGCAGTTCTTC. The chain links TRBV7-9 to TRBJ2-1, with 8 bases aligning to TRBD2. In germline, CDR1 is SEHNR, CDR2 FQNEAQ (reference sequence). V gave up 4 bases and J gave up 0 bases; unmatched junction bases: 8. The CDR3 covers 17 residues. The full variable domain, with the rest looked up from reference TRBV7-9 and TRBJ2-1, is DTGVSQNPRHKITKRGQNVTFRCDPISEHNRLYWYRQTLGQGPEFLTYFQNEAQLEKSRLLSDRFSAERPKGSFSTLEIQRTEQGDSAMYLCASSWAIAGSSYNEQFFGPGTRLTVL.

This clone was counted a single time. The chain has TRBV30 and TRBJ2-2, with 9 positions matching TRBD1. J was trimmed by 7 bases and V by 0 bases; bases with no gene match: 6. Germline-derived CDR1 and CDR2 are GTSNPN and SVGIG (reference sequence). This CDR3 region has 15 residues. The CDR3, as DNA: TGTGCCTGGAGTGTGGGACAGGGAATTGGCGGGGAGCTGTTTTTT. Amino acid sequence: CAWSVGQGIGGELFF.

The chain's CDR3 is CASSLDRGETQYF. The CDR3 nucleotides read TGTGCCAGCAGCTTAGACAGGGGAGAGACCCAGTACTTC. The V call is TRBV11-2, the J call TRBJ2-5, with D possibly matching TRBD1 (6 bases). The CDR3 runs 13 residues. CDR1 is SGHAT and CDR2 is FQNNGV in the germline V gene. Trimming left V 0 bases short and J 4 bases short, with 6 bases between.

The V gene is TRBV5-4, the J gene TRBJ2-2; the D gene is possibly TRBD1 (5 bases). CDR1 and CDR2 (germline): SGHNT, YYREEE (reference sequence). This CDR3 has 14 residues. V dropped 4 bases and J dropped 0 bases, with 7 bases sitting between them. In DNA form, the CDR3 reads TGTGCCAGCAGCCCGGACACGAACACCGGGGAGCTGTTTTTT. It yields the protein CASSPDTNTGELFF.

The DNA of the CDR3 is TGTGCCAGTAGTATCGGAGGGGAGTATAGCAATCAGCCCCAGCATTTT. It codes for CASSIGGEYSNQPQHF. The rearrangement uses TRBV19 and TRBJ1-5, with D possibly TRBD1 on 5 matching bases. The germline V gene encodes CDR1 LNHDA and CDR2 SQIVND (reference sequence). The CDR3 has 16 residues. V lost 3 bases to trimming and J lost 0 bases, with 12 bases between them.

The chain recombines TRBV3-1 (or the pseudogene TRBV3-2) with TRBJ1-1, with D hard to call. Trimming stripped 1 base from V and 0 bases from J, with 3 bases between. Germline V gene lookup returns CDR1 LGHDT and CDR2 YNNKEL (reference sequence). This CDR3 is built from 13 residues. For the CDR3, the DNA is TGTGCCAGCAGCCAAGTCATGAACACTGAAGCTTTCTTT. The encoded protein is CASSQVMNTEAFF.

Comments on this clone: This same CDR3 is encoded by further DNA sequences in the sample. The V and J genes are TRBV28 and TRBJ1-1, with D possibly TRBD1 on 6 matching bases. Trimming removed 5 bases at V and 1 base at J, with 14 bases between. This CDR3 has 15 amino acids. Germline CDR1 is MDHEN and CDR2 is SYDVKM. CDR3: CASSPRGGGNTEAFF. CDR3 sequence (DNA): TGTGCCAGCAGTCCCCGCGGGGGCGGGAACACTGAAGCTTTCTTT. The whole variable domain, filled in from reference TRBV28 and TRBJ1-1, reads DVKVTQSSRYLVKRTGEKVFLECVQDMDHENMFWYRQDPGLGLRLIYFSYDVKMKEKGDIPEGYSVSREKKERFSLILESASTNQTSMYLCASSPRGGGNTEAFFGQGTRLTVV.

Written as DNA, the CDR3 is TGTGCCAGCAGTTACGGTGCCAGAAACTATGGCTACACCTTC. This sequence encodes CASSYGARNYGYTF. The rearrangement links TRBV6-5 to TRBJ1-2, with D hard to call. There are 14 residues in the CDR3. V lost 2 bases and J 2 bases, leaving 9 bases between the germline ends. Germline V gene data show CDR1 as MNHEY and CDR2 as SVGAGI.

V is TRBV18 and J is TRBJ2-1; 7 nucleotides agree with TRBD1. Germline trimming cut 3 bases from V and 4 bases from J; bases unmatched to any gene: 3. Germline V lookup: CDR1 KGHSH, CDR2 LQKENI. This CDR3 comprises 14 residues. The DNA of the CDR3 is TGTGCCAGCTCACCCCAGACAGGGTACAATGAGCAGTTCTTC. This sequence encodes CASSPQTGYNEQFF.

V usage is TRBV7-8 and J usage is TRBJ2-1; D ambiguous. From germline, CDR1 is SGHVS and CDR2 FQNEAQ. The CDR3 consists of 11 residues. Between the trimmed V and J ends, which lost 5 bases and 5 bases, there was a span of 4 bases. The CDR3 here is CASSLNNEQFF. DNA of the CDR3: TGTGCCAGCAGCCTCAACAATGAGCAGTTCTTC.

The CDR3 here is CASSFTGGGPMNTEAFF. In DNA, the CDR3 is TGTGCCAGCAGCTTTACAGGGGGTGGTCCCATGAACACTGAAGCTTTCTTT. The chain carries TRBV11-2 and TRBJ1-1, with 8 positions matching TRBD1. V dropped 3 bases and J dropped 0; count of bases not matched to a gene: 9. The CDR3 has 17 residues. Germline CDR1 SGHAT, CDR2 FQNNGV. Looking up the rest from reference TRBV11-2 and TRBJ1-1 gives the full variable domain: EAGVAQSPRYKIIEKRQSVAFWCNPISGHATLYWYQQILGQGPKLLIQFQNNGVVDDSQLPKDRFSAERLKGVDSTLKIQPAKLEDSAVYLCASSFTGGGPMNTEAFFGQGTRLTVV.

V is TRBV18 and J is TRBJ2-3, with 10 bases lining up with TRBD1. V dropped 4 bases and J dropped 5; count of bases not matched to a gene: 3. Germline values: CDR1 KGHSH, CDR2 LQKENI. The CDR3 is 14 amino acids. The CDR3, as DNA: TGTGCCAGCTCACTGGGGACAGGGGTAGATACGCAGTATTTT. Translated: CASSLGTGVDTQYF.

The J gene is TRBJ2-3, the V gene TRBV2; 8 nucleotides match TRBD2. CDR1 is SNHLY and CDR2 is FYNNEI in the germline V gene. Losses at the gene ends were 3 bases for V and 1 base for J; bases not matched to a gene: 3. This CDR3 is built from 15 residues. The chain's CDR3 is CASSEGSGGTDTQYF. CDR3 sequence (DNA): TGTGCCAGCAGTGAGGGTAGCGGGGGCACAGATACGCAGTATTTT.

This clone was recorded only once. J is TRBJ1-5 and V is TRBV5-1, with 7 bases lining up with TRBD1. There are 13 residues in the CDR3. Losses at the gene ends were 5 bases for V and 5 bases for J; bases not matched to a gene: 4. Germline V gene lookup returns CDR1 SGHRS and CDR2 YFSETQ. The CDR3 is CASRQGWDQPQHF. Here the CDR3 DNA reads TGCGCCAGCAGACAGGGGTGGGATCAGCCCCAGCATTTT.

The CDR3 sequence is CASSKGDRSSNQPQHF. The DNA for the CDR3 is TGTGCCAGCAGCAAAGGGGACAGGTCTAGCAATCAGCCCCAGCATTTT. The chain couples TRBV21-1 to TRBJ1-5; the table names TRBD1, a call not compared with the DNA. TRBV21-1 is a recognized pseudogene. The CDR3 runs 16 residues.

This chain connects TRBV7-3 to TRBJ2-7; TRBD1 aligns across 7 bases. V shed 2 bases, J shed 0 bases, and the junction held 1 base outside the gene matches. The CDR3 loop spans 14 amino acids. The germline CDR1 and CDR2 sequences are SGHTA and FQGTGA. The chain's CDR3 is CASSLDRVSYEQYF. The CDR3 DNA is TGTGCCAGCAGCTTAGACAGGGTCTCCTACGAGCAGTACTTC. Full variable domain (remainder filled in from reference TRBV7-3 and TRBJ2-7): GAGVSQTPSNKVTEKGKYVELRCDPISGHTALYWYRQSLGQGPEFLIYFQGTGAADDSGLPNDRFFAVRPEGSVSTLKIQRTERGDSAVYLCASSLDRVSYEQYFGPGTRLTVT.

This clone was seen more than once but under ten times. The chain joins TRBV30 to TRBJ1-4; 7 bases line up with TRBD1. J gave up 8 bases and V 3 bases, and 6 bases lay outside the gene matches. Germline values: CDR1 GTSNPN, CDR2 SVGIG (reference sequence). CDR3 size: 13 residues. This CDR3 is CAWRIGGNEKLFF. As DNA, the CDR3 is TGTGCCTGGAGGATAGGGGGCAACGAAAAACTGTTTTTT.

This chain joins TRBV7-2 and TRBJ2-5; the D is unclear. The CDR3 has 14 residues. The V end lost 2 bases, the J end lost 0 bases, and 7 bases lay between the germline ends. The germline CDR1 and CDR2 sequences are SGHTA and FQGNSA. CDR3 sequence reads: CASSLRANQETQYF. In DNA form, the CDR3 reads TGTGCCAGCAGCTTAAGAGCAAACCAAGAGACCCAGTACTTC.

This chain uses TRBV2 with TRBJ2-2; possible D gene TRBD1, 6 bases. The V end lost 6 bases, the J end lost 0 bases, and 14 bases lay between the germline ends. The CDR3 totals 16 residues. The V gene's germline CDR1 is SNHLY and CDR2 FYNNEI. The CDR3 coding sequence is TGTGCCAGCAGCATAACAGGGCGGACGAACACCGGGGAGCTGTTTTTT. Amino acid sequence: CASSITGRTNTGELFF. Filled out from reference TRBV2 and TRBJ2-2, the complete variable domain reads EPEVTQTPSHQVTQMGQEVILRCVPISNHLYFYWYRQILGQKVEFLVSFYNNEISEKSEIFDDQFSVERPDGSNFTLKIRSTKLEDSAMYFCASSITGRTNTGELFFGEGSRLTVL.

This clone was picked up a small number of times. The rearrangement joins TRBV6-5 to TRBJ1-6; unclear D gene. Trimming took off 6 bases at V and 5 bases at J, with 11 bases between the two ends. The CDR3 extends over 14 amino acids. The germline V gene has CDR1 MNHEY and CDR2 SVGAGI. DNA of the CDR3: TGTGCCAGCAGAGACATAACGGATAATTCACCCCTCCACTTT. Translated: CASRDITDNSPLHF.

This clone occurred once. J is TRBJ2-2 and V is TRBV7-9; possibly TRBD2 for D (6 bases). V was cut by 3 bases and J by 6 bases, with 8 bases left in between. The germline CDR1 and CDR2 sequences are SEHNR and FQNEAQ (reference sequence). The CDR3 runs to 13 residues. The CDR3 coding sequence is TGTGCCAGCAGCTTGGGGGGTTCCGGGGAGCTGTTTTTT. It encodes CASSLGGSGELFF.

The J gene is TRBJ1-2, the V gene TRBV5-6, with TRBD1 identical over 7 bases. Germline CDR1 is SGHDT and CDR2 is YYEEEE. This CDR3 region has 14 residues. Trimming cost V 3 bases and J 6 bases; bases outside gene matches: 8. The CDR3 nucleotides are TGTGCCAGCAGCTCTGACAGGGTATGGAATGGCTACACCTTC. Its protein is CASSSDRVWNGYTF.